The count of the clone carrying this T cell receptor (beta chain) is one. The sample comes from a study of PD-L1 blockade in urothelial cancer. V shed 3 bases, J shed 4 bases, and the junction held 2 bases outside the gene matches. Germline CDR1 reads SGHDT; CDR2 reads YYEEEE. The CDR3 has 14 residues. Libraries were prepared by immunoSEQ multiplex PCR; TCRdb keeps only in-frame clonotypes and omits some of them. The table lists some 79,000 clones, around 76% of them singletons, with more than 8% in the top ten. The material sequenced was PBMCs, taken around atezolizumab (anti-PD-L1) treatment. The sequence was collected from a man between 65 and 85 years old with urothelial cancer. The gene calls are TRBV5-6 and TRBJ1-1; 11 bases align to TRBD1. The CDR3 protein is CASSWGTGGTEAFF. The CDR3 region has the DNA TGTGCCAGCAGCTGGGGGACAGGGGGCACTGAAGCTTTCTTT.